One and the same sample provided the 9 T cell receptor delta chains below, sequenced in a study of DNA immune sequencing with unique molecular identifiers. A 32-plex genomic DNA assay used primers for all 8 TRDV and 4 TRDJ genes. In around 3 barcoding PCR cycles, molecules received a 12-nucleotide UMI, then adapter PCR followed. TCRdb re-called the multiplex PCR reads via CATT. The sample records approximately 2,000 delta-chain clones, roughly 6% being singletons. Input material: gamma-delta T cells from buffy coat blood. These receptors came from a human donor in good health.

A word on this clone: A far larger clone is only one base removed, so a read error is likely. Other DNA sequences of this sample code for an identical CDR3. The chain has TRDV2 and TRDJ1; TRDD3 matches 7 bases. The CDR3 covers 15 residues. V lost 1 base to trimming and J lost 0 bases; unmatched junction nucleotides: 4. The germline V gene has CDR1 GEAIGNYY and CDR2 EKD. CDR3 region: CACDTLGIHTDKLIF. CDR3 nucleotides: TGTGCCTGTGACACACTGGGGATCCACACCGATAAACTCATCTTT.

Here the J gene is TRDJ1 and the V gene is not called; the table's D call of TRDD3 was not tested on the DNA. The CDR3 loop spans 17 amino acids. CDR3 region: CALGGHFDNMRGDKLIF. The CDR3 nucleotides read TGTGCTCTTGGGGGCCACTTTGATAACATGCGGGGCGATAAACTCATCTTT.

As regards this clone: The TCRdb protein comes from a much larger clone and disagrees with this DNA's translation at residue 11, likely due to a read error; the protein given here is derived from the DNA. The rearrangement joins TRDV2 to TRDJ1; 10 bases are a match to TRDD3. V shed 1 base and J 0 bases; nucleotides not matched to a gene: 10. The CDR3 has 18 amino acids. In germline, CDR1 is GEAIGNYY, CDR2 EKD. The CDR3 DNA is TGTGCCTGTGACACTTTACTGGGGGATCTCGTCAACACCGATAAACTCATCTTT. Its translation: CACDTLLGDLVNTDKLIF.

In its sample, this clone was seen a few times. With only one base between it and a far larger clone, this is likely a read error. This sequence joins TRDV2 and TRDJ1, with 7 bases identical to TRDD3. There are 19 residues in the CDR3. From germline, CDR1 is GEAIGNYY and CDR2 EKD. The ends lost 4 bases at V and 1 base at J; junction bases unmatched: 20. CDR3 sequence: CACDTIPPGDRPITDKLIF. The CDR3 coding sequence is TGTGCCTGTGATACCATTCCACCGGGGGATCGCCCTATCACCGATAAACTCATCTTT.

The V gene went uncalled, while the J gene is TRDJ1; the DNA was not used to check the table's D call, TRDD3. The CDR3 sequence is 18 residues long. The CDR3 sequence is CALGSGARAWGMNDKLIF. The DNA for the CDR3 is TGTGCTCTTGGGTCAGGGGCACGGGCCTGGGGGATGAACGATAAACTCATCTTT.

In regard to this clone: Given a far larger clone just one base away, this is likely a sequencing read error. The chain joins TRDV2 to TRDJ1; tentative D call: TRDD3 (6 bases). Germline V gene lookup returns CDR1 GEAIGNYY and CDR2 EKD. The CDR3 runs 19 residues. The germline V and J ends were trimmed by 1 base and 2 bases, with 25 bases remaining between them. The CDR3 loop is CACDTVLRTGRSPTDKLIF. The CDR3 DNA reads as TGTGCCTGTGACACTGTTCTTCGTACTGGGAGATCCCCTACCGATAAACTCATCTTT.

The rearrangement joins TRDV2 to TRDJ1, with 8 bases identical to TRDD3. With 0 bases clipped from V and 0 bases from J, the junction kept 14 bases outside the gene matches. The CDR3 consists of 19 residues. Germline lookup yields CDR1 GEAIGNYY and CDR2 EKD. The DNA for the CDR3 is TGTGCCTGTGACACCGTCTGGGGGACAGGGGAGGAGTACACCGATAAACTCATCTTT. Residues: CACDTVWGTGEEYTDKLIF.

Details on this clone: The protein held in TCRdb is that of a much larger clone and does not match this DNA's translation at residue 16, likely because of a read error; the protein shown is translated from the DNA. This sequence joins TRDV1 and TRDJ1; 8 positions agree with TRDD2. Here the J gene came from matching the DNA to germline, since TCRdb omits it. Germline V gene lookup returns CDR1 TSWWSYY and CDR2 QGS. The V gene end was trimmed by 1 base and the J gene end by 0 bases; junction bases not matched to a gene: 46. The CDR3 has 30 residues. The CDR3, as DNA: TGTGCTCTTGGGGAACAAGGGCCCTCGCCTTCCTATCCGTGGAAGGACTATTGGGGGTTCACGCCCACATACACCGATAAACTCATCTTT. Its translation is CALGEQGPSPSYPWKDYWGFTPTYTDKLIF.

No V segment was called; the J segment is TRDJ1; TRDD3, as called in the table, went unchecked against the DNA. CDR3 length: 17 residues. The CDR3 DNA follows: TGTGCCTGTGACAGCCTAGACTGGGGGATTCACTCCGATAAACTCATCTTT. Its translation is CACDSLDWGIHSDKLIF.